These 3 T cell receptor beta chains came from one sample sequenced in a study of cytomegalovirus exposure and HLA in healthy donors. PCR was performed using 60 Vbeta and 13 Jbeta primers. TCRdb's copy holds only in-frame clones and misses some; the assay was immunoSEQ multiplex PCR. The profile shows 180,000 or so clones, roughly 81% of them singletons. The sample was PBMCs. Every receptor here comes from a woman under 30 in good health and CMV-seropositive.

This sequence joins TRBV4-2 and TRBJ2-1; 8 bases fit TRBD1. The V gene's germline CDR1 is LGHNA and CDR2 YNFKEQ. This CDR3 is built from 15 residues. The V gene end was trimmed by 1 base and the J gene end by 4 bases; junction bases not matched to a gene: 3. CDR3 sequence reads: CASSQVTGGYNEQFF. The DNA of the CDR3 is TGTGCCAGCAGCCAAGTCACAGGGGGGTACAATGAGCAGTTCTTC.

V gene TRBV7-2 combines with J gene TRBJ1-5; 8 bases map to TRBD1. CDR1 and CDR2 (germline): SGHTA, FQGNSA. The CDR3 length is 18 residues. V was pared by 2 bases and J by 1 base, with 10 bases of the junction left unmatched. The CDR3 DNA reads TGTGCCAGCAGCTTAAGGCCTATGGGACAGGCGAGCAATCAGCCCCAGCATTTT. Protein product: CASSLRPMGQASNQPQHF.

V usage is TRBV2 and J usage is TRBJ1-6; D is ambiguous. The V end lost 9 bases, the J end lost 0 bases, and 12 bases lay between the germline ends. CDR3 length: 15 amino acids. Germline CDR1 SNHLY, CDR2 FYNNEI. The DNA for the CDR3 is TGTGCCAGGAGGGCGGAGAGCTCCTATAATTCACCCCTCCACTTT. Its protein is CARRAESSYNSPLHF.